These T cell receptor beta chains were read from a single sample in a study of T-cell memory formation after mild COVID-19. TCRdb fed the 5' RACE reads into MiXCR, producing one record per CDR3 protein. Found here are around 340,000 distinct CDR3 sequences, about an eighth of them singletons; the top ten hold about a fifth. Material: PBMCs or a T cell subset sorted from them (not recorded which). Receptor source: a young man who had mild COVID-19 (a few samples of this study predate the infection). Cell type and time point are not known. Both conserved end residues are part of each CDR3. D genes are given only for firm matches. Part of the rows lack a size; the others show once, few, many or a class for expanded clones.

j_gene | v_gene | abundance | d_gene | CDR3nt | CDR3aa
TRBJ2-3 | TRBV20-1 | . | . | TGCACGGCGGGGACTAGCACAGATACGCAGTATTTT | CTAGTSTDTQYF
TRBJ2-3 | TRBV12-3/TRBV12-4 | few | . | TGTGCCAGCACCCCTCAGGTCAGCACAGATACGCAGTATTTT | CASTPQVSTDTQYF
TRBJ2-3 | TRBV6-5 | many | . | TGCGCCAGCAGCTATGGCGGGAGCACAGATACGCAGTATTTT | CASSYGGSTDTQYF
TRBJ2-2 | TRBV5-5 | many | . | TGTGCCAGCAGCTCTGACCCGGGAACCGGGGAGCTGTTTTTT | CASSSDPGTGELFF
TRBJ1-2 | TRBV6-5 | . | . | TGTGCCAGCAGTTATGCACAGCGTCGCGGCTACACCTTC | CASSYAQRRGYTF
TRBJ1-1 | TRBV6-5 | . | . | TGTGCCAGCAGTTTCAGGGGTAACACTGGAGCTTTCTTT | CASSFRGNTGAFF
TRBJ1-3 | TRBV7-2 | . | TRBD1 | TGTGCCAGCAGCTTTCAGGGGGCGGCTGGAAACACCATATATTTT | CASSFQGAAGNTIYF
TRBJ2-3 | TRBV5-6 | . | . | TGTGCCAGCAGCTTGCGGATTAGCACAGGTACGCAGTATTTT | CASSLRISTGTQYF
TRBJ1-3 | TRBV24-1 | . | . | TGTGCCACCACCGGGGGCCCTCCAGGGATCTGTCGAAACACCATATATTTT | CATTGGPPGICRNTIYF
TRBJ2-3 | TRBV20-1 | many | . | TGCAGTGCTAGAGGGATTGGCGGGGGCCCTATTTCGGCCACAGATACGCAGTATTTT | CSARGIGGGPISATDTQYF
TRBJ2-2 | TRBV5-1 | many | . | TGCGCCAGCAGCCCACAGGGCGTCCTCACCGGGGAGCTGTTTTTT | CASSPQGVLTGELFF
TRBJ1-5 | TRBV5-1 | few | . | TGCGCCAGCAGCTTACAGGGTGAGGGCAATCAGCCCCAGCATTTT | CASSLQGEGNQPQHF
TRBJ2-1 | TRBV13 | few | TRBD2 | TGTGCCAGCAGCTTAGAGGGGACTAGCGGAGGCAGCTCCTACAATGAGCAGTTCTTC | CASSLEGTSGGSSYNEQFF
TRBJ2-5 | TRBV5-1 | few | . | TGCGCCAGCAGCAATTGGGGAGGACAGAGGGAGACCCAGTACTTC | CASSNWGGQRETQYF
TRBJ1-5 | TRBV4-2 | few | . | TGTGCCAGCAGCCAAGATCTTGGGGCGCCCCAGCATTTT | CASSQDLGAPQHF
TRBJ2-7 | TRBV30 | few | . | TGTGCCTGGAGCTGGAGTCCCCCCTACGAGCAGTACTTC | CAWSWSPPYEQYF
TRBJ2-1 | TRBV4-1 | few | . | TGCGCCAGCAGCCAGGCCGGGACGTTAACCTCCTACAATGAGCAGTTCTTC | CASSQAGTLTSYNEQFF
TRBJ1-5 | TRBV6-5 | . | TRBD1 | TGTGCCAGCAGGGCACGCCGGGACAGGGATCTCATGCCCCAGCATTTT | CASRARRDRDLMPQHF
TRBJ1-6 | TRBV19 | once | TRBD1 | TGTGCCAGTGGACAGGGTCAGCATTCACCCCTCCACTTT | CASGQGQHSPLHF
TRBJ2-5 | TRBV9 | . | TRBD2 | TGTGCCAGCAGCGTAGGGCCGGGACTAGCGGGGGGACAAGAGACCCAGTACTTC | CASSVGPGLAGGQETQYF
TRBJ1-2 | TRBV28 | few | . | TGTGCCAGCAGACCGGACTGGCGAGGCTACACCTTC | CASRPDWRGYTF
TRBJ2-2 | TRBV20-1 | many | . | TGCAGTGCTAGTGCCCCTTTTCTCGGGGCCGGGGAGCTGTTTTTT | CSASAPFLGAGELFF
TRBJ2-5 | TRBV6-6 | . | TRBD2 | TGTGCCAGCAGGACCCCTTCGGGGGGATTCCAAGAGACCCAGTACTTC | CASRTPSGGFQETQYF
TRBJ2-7 | TRBV29-1 | few | . | TGCAGCGCCTCAACTCCGGGACTCAACCCCTACGAGCAGTACTTC | CSASTPGLNPYEQYF
TRBJ1-3 | TRBV20-1 | . | . | TGCAGTGCTAGAGGCAGGGGATTAAACACCATATATTTT | CSARGRGLNTIYF
TRBJ2-7 | TRBV12-3/TRBV12-4 | many | . | TGTGCCAGCAGTGACTCCGGGACGGGGTTGGACGAGCAGTACTTC | CASSDSGTGLDEQYF
TRBJ2-2 | TRBV5-1 | . | . | TGCGCCAGCAGCCCCAGGGGAAGCGGGGAGCTGTTTTTT | CASSPRGSGELFF
TRBJ1-1 | TRBV28 | . | TRBD1 | TGTGCCAGCAGTTTACTTCCCGGGACAGGGAGTACTGAAGCTTTCTTT | CASSLLPGTGSTEAFF
TRBJ2-7 | TRBV4-1 | few | . | TGCGCCAGCAGTCGTCCGGGGGAAAGGGGAGAGCAGTACTTC | CASSRPGERGEQYF
TRBJ2-1 | TRBV7-9 | . | TRBD1 | TGTGCCAGCGATAGGGTCCAGGGGGCAAATGAGCAGTTCTTC | CASDRVQGANEQFF
TRBJ1-6 | TRBV19 | few | . | TGTGCCAGTAGTTTTGAATTTAATTCACCCCTCCACTTT | CASSFEFNSPLHF
TRBJ2-1 | TRBV6-2/TRBV6-3 | . | . | TGTGCCAGCAGTTTCTTAGGCCTCTGTCACAATGAGCAGTTCTTC | CASSFLGLCHNEQFF
TRBJ2-1 | TRBV7-3 | . | . | TGTGCCAGCAGCTTAAGGGGCTATTACAATGAGCAGTTCTTC | CASSLRGYYNEQFF
TRBJ1-5 | TRBV7-9 | . | . | TGTGCCAGCAGCTGCCCCCACGGCGATTTGCAGCCCCAGCATTTT | CASSCPHGDLQPQHF
TRBJ2-7 | TRBV20-1 | few | . | TGCAGTGCTAGAGGGCGCCCGGGGTCCTACGAGCAGTACTTC | CSARGRPGSYEQYF
TRBJ1-5 | TRBV19 | few | TRBD1 | TGTGCCAGTAGTCCGGCAGGGGGGACGTGGCCCCAGCATTTT | CASSPAGGTWPQHF
TRBJ1-2 | TRBV7-6 | . | . | TGTGCCAGCAGCTTAGGGGTGGGCAACTATGGCTACACCTTC | CASSLGVGNYGYTF
TRBJ2-5 | TRBV4-1 | . | TRBD1 | TGCGCCAGCAGCCCGGACAGGGACAAGACCCAGTACTTC | CASSPDRDKTQYF
TRBJ1-4 | TRBV27 | . | . | TGTGCCAGCAGCCGGGACGCTGCAACTAATGAAAAACTGTTTTTT | CASSRDAATNEKLFF
TRBJ2-1 | TRBV20-1 | . | TRBD2 | TGCAGTGCTAGTGTCGGGGGGGGGCCCTACAATGAGCAGTTCTTC | CSASVGGGPYNEQFF
TRBJ2-1 | TRBV12-3/TRBV12-4 | few | TRBD1 | TGTGCCAGCAGTTTATTGGGACAGGGGGCGGATGAGCAGTTCTTC | CASSLLGQGADEQFF
TRBJ2-3 | TRBV7-6 | . | TRBD2 | TGTGCCAGCAGCTTGAGGGCTAGCGGGGGAGCTAGCACAGATACGCAGTATTTT | CASSLRASGGASTDTQYF